The T cell receptor beta chain described here comes from a study of immune evolution from preneoplasia to lung adenocarcinoma. Study in general: HLA loss of heterozygosity: over 5.5% AIS, about 15% MIA, around 33% ADC, none AAH. Study results and caveats: Highest clonality occurred in KRAS-mutant, not EGFR-mutant or double wild-type, nodules. Clonality was highest in normal lung, lower in later-stage lesions apparently.

Produced via immunoSEQ multiplex PCR; TCRdb's table is partial and in-frame only. The table shows several thousand clones, with roughly 88% occurring only once. V lost 2 bases and J lost 7; bases outside the gene matches: 10. Germline V gives CDR1 SGHTA, CDR2 FQGNSA. This CDR3 is 17 amino acids long. Details on this clone: Its antigen remains unidentified.

Two lung cancer pathologists independently confirmed each histologic diagnosis. The receptor was derived from a donor older than 65 with lung adenocarcinoma. The chain is built from TRBV7-2 and TRBJ2-2; 10 bases line up with TRBD2. The sample taken for sequencing was FFPE lung adenocarcinoma in situ tissue. The CDR3 sequence is CASSLKASGSEGGELFF. DNA for the CDR3: TGTGCCAGCAGCTTAAAGGCTAGCGGGAGTGAGGGCGGGGAGCTGTTTTTT.